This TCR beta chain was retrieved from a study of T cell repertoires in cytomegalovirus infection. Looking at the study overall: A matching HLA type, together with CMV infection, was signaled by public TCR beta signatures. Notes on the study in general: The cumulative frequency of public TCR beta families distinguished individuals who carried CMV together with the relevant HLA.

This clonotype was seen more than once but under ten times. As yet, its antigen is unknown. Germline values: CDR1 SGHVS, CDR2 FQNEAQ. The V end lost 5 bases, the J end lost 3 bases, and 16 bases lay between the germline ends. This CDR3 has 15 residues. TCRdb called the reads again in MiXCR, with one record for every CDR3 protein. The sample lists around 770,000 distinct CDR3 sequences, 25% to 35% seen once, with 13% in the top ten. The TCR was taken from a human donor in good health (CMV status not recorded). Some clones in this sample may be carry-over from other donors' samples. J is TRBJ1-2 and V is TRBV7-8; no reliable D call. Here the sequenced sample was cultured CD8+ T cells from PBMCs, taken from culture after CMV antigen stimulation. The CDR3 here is CASSPLLPRDYGYTF. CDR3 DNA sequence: TGTGCCAGCAGCCCCCTACTCCCTAGGGACTATGGCTACACCTTC.